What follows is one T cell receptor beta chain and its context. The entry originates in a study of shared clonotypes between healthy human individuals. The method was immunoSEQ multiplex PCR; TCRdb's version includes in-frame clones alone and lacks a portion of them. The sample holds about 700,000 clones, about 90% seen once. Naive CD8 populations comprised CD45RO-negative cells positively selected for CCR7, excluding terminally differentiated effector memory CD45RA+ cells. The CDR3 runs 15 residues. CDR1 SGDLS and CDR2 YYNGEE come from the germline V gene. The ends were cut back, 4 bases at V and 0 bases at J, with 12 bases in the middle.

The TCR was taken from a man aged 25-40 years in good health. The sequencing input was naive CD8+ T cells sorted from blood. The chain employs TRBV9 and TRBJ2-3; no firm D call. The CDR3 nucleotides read TGTGCCAGCAGCATCCAAAGTAGTAGCACAGATACGCAGTATTTT. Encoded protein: CASSIQSSSTDTQYF.